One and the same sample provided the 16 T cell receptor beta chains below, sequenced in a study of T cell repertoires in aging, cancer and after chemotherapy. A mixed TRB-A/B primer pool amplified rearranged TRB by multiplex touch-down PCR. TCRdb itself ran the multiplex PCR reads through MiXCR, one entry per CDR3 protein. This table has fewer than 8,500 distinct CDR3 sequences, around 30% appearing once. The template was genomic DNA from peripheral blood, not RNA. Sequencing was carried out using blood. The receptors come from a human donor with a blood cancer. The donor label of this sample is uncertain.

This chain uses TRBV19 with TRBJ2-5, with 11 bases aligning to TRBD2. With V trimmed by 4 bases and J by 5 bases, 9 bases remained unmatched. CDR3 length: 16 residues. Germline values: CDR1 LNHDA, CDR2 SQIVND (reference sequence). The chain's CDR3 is CASSKPSGGSGETQYF. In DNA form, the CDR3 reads TGTGCCAGTAGTAAACCTAGCGGGGGGTCGGGGGAGACCCAGTACTTC.

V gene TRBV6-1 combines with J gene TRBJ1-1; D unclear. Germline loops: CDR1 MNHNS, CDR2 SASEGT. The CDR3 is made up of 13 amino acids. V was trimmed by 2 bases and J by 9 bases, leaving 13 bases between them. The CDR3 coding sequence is TGTGCCAGCAGTGAACGAGGGCAGACAAAAGCTTTCTTT. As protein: CASSERGQTKAFF.

This CDR3 reads CASLWGQGDSDTQYF. CDR3 nucleotide sequence: TGTGCCAGCTTATGGGGGCAGGGGGATTCAGATACGCAGTATTTT. V and J are TRBV6-2 or TRBV6-3 and TRBJ2-3; 7 bases are a match to TRBD1. CDR3 length equals 15 residues. Germline CDR1 is MNHEY and CDR2 is SVGEGT. J was trimmed by 4 bases and V by 8 bases; bases with no gene match: 12.

CDR3 nucleotide sequence: TGTGCCTGGACTCAGCCCCAGCATTTT. Protein sequence: CAWTQPQHF. The chain employs TRBV30 and TRBJ1-5; D not certain. The CDR3 has 9 residues. The germline CDR1 and CDR2 sequences are GTSNPN and SVGIG (reference sequence). The V and J ends lost 4 bases and 6 bases respectively, with 1 base between them.

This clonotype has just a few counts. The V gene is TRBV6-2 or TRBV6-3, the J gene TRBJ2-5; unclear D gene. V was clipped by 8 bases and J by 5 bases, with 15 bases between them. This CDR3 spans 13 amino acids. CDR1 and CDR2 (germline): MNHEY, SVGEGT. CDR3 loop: CASRTLTRETQYF. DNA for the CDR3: TGTGCCAGCCGGACCTTGACACGGGAGACCCAGTACTTC.

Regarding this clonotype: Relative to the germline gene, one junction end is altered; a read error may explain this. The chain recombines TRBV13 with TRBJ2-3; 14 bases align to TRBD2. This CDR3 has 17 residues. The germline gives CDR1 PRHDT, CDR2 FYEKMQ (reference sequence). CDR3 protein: CASSQGLAGGRTGTQYF. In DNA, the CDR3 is TGTGCCAGTAGCCAAGGACTAGCGGGGGGCCGAACAGGTACGCAGTATTTT.

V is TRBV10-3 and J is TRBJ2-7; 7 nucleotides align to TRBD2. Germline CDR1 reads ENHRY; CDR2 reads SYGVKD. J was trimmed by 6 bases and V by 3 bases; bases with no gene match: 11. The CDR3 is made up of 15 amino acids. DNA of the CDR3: TGTGCCATCAGTGAACGGTCTAGCGGCCTAGTCGAGCAGTACTTC. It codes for CAISERSSGLVEQYF.

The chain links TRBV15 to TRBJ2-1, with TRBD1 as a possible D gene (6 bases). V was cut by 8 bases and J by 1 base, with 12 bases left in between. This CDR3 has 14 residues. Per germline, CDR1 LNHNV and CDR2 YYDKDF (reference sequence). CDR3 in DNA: TGTGCCACCCGACGGGACAATTCCTACAATGAGCAGTTCTTC. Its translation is CATRRDNSYNEQFF.

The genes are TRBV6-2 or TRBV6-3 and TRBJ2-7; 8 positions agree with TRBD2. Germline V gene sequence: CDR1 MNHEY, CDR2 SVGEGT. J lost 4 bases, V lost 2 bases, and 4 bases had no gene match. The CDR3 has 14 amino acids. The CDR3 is CASSYERGIYEQYF. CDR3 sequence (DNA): TGTGCCAGCAGTTACGAGCGGGGGATTTACGAGCAGTACTTC.

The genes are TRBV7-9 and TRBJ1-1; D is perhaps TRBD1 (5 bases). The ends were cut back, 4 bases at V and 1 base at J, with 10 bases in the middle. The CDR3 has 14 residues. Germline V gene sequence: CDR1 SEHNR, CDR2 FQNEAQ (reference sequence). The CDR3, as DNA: TGTGCCAGCAGCTCGTCAGGGACGAACACTGAAGCTTTCTTT. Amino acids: CASSSSGTNTEAFF. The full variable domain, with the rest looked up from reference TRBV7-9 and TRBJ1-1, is DTGVSQNPRHKITKRGQNVTFRCDPISEHNRLYWYRQTLGQGPEFLTYFQNEAQLEKSRLLSDRFSAERPKGSFSTLEIQRTEQGDSAMYLCASSSSGTNTEAFFGQGTRLTVV.

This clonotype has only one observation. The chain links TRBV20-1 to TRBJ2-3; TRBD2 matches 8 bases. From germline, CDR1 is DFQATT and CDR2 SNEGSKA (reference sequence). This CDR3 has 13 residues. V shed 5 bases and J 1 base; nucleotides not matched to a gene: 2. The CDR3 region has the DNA TGCAGTGCTGGAGCGGGGGGCACAGATACGCAGTATTTT. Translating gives CSAGAGGTDTQYF.

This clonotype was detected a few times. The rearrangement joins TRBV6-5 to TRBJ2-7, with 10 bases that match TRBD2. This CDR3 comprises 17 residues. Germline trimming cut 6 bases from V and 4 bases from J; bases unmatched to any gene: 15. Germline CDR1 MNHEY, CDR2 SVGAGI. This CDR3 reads CASSYRHDSGGTYEQYF. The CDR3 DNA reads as TGTGCCAGCAGCTATCGACACGATAGCGGGGGGACTTACGAGCAGTACTTC.

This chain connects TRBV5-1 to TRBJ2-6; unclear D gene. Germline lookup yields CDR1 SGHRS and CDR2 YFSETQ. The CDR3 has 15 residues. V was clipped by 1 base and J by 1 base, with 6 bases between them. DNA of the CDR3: TGCGCCAGCAGCTTGATGGCATCTGGGGCCAACGTCCTGACTTTC. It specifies CASSLMASGANVLTF.

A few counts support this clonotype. Written as DNA, the CDR3 is TGTGCCAGCAGCTTGAGGGGGGCCCCGAACACCGGGGAGCTGTTTTTT. Protein product: CASSLRGAPNTGELFF. The chain is built from TRBV5-5 and TRBJ2-2; the D gene could be TRBD1 or TRBD2 (6 bases each). The germline gives CDR1 SGHKS, CDR2 YYEKEE (reference sequence). V was trimmed by 1 base and J by 0 bases, leaving 10 bases between them. CDR3 length equals 16 residues.

CDR3 coding DNA: TGTGCCAGCAGACAAGGACAGGGGGTCGACAATGAGCAGTTCTTC. Amino acid sequence: CASRQGQGVDNEQFF. This chain links TRBV6-6 with TRBJ2-1, with TRBD1 identical over 10 bases. This CDR3 has 15 amino acids. Germline loops: CDR1 MNHNY, CDR2 SVGAGI (reference sequence). V gave up 6 bases and J gave up 5 bases; unmatched junction bases: 7.

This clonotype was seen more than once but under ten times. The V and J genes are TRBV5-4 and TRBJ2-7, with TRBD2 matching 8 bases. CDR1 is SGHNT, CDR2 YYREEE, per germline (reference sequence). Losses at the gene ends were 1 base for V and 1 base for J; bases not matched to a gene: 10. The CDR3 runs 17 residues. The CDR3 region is CASSLSFGGGGSYEQYF. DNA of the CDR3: TGTGCCAGCAGCTTGTCGTTCGGGGGCGGGGGGTCCTACGAGCAGTACTTC. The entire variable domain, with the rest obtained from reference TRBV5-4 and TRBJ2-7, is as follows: ETGVTQSPTHLIKTRGQQVTLRCSSQSGHNTVSWYQQALGQGPQFIFQYYREEENGRGNFPPRFSGLQFPNYSSELNVNALELDDSALYLCASSLSFGGGGSYEQYFGPGTRLTVT.